This T cell receptor (beta chain) is from a study of somatic mutations in cytotoxic T cells in rheumatoid arthritis. Produced via immunoSEQ multiplex PCR; TCRdb's table is partial and in-frame only. The sample includes some 25,000 clones, roughly 82% of them seen just once. Germline V lookup: CDR1 MGHRA, CDR2 YSYEKL. The ends were cut back, 7 bases at V and 8 bases at J, with 24 bases in the middle. There are 16 residues in the CDR3. The sample consisted of CD8+ T cells sorted from blood. The TCR originated in a man aged 45-65 years in good health. The genes are TRBV4-1 and TRBJ2-1; a weak D match, TRBD2 (6 bases). CDR3 DNA sequence: TGCGCCAGCACCCTTCTAGGTTTGACTAGTAACCATGAGCAGTTCTTC. It translates to CASTLLGLTSNHEQFF.